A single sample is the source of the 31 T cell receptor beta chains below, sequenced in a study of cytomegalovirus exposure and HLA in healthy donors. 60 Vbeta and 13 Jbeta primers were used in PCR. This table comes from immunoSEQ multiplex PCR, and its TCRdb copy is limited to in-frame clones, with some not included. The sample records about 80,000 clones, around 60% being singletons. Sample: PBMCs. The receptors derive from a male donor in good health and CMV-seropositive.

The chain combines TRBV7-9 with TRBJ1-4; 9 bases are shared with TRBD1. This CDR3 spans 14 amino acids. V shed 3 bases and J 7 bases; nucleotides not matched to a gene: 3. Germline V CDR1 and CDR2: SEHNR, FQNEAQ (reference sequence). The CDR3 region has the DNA TGTGCCAGCAGCTTGGACAGGGGAATTGAAAAACTGTTTTTT. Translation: CASSLDRGIEKLFF. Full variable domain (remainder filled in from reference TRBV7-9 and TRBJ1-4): DTGVSQNPRHKITKRGQNVTFRCDPISEHNRLYWYRQTLGQGPEFLTYFQNEAQLEKSRLLSDRFSAERPKGSFSTLEIQRTEQGDSAMYLCASSLDRGIEKLFFGSGTQLSVL.

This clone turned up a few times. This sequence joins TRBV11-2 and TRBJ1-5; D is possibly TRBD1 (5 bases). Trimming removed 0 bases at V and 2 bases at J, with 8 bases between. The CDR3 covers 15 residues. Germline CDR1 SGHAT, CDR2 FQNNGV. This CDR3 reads CASSLDLQGNQPQHF. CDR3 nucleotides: TGTGCCAGCAGCTTAGATTTACAGGGCAATCAGCCCCAGCATTTT.

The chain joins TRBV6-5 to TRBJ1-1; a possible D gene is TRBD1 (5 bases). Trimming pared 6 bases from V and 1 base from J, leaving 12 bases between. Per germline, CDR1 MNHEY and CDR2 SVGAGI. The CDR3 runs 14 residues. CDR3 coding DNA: TGTGCCAGCAGAGTCGGAGGGACGAACACTGAAGCTTTCTTT. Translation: CASRVGGTNTEAFF.

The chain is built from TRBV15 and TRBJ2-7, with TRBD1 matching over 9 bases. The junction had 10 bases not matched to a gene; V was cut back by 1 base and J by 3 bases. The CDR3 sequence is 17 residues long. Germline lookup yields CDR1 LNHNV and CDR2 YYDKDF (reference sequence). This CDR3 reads CATSRGTGVPELYEQYF. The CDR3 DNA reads TGTGCCACCAGCAGAGGGACAGGGGTTCCCGAACTCTACGAGCAGTACTTC.

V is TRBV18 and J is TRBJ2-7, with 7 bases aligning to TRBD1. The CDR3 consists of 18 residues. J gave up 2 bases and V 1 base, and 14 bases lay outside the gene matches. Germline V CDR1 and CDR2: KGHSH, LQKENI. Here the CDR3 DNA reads TGTGCCAGCTCACCACGTGCGGCCAAGACAGGGCACCCCTACGAGCAGTACTTC. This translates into CASSPRAAKTGHPYEQYF.

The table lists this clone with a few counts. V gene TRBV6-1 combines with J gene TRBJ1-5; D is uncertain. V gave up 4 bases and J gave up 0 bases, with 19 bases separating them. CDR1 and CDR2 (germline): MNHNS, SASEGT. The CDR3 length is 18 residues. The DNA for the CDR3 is TGTGCCAGCAGTGGGTGGTCAGTCAACCTTTATAGCAATCAGCCCCAGCATTTT. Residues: CASSGWSVNLYSNQPQHF.

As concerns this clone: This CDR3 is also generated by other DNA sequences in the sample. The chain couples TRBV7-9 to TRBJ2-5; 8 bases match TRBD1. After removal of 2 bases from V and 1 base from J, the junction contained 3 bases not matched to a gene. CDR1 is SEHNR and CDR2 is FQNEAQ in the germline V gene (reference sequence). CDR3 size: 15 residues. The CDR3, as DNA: TGTGCCAGCAGCTTAAGGACAGGGATCCAAGAGACCCAGTACTTC. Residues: CASSLRTGIQETQYF.

The DNA of the CDR3 is TGTGCCAGCTCTACCGTAGGGGCCGTGGGAGAGCAGTACTTC. Its protein is CASSTVGAVGEQYF. The rearrangement joins TRBV6-6 to TRBJ2-7; D is perhaps TRBD1 (5 bases). The CDR3 loop spans 14 amino acids. With 8 bases removed from V and 7 bases from J, the gap between germline ends came to 21 bases. Germline-derived CDR1 and CDR2 are MNHNY and SVGAGI (reference sequence).

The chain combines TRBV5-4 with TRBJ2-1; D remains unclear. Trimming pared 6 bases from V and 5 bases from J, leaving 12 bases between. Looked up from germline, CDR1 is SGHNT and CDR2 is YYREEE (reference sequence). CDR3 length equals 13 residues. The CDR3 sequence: CASNGRGNNEQFF. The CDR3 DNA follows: TGTGCCAGCAATGGTAGAGGAAACAATGAGCAGTTCTTC.

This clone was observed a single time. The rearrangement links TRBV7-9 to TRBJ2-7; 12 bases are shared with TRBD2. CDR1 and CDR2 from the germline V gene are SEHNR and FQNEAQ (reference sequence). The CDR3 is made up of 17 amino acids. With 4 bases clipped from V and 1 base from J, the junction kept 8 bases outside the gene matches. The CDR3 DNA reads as TGTGCCAGCAGCTCCGGACTAGCGGGAATACCTTCCTACGAGCAGTACTTC. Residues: CASSSGLAGIPSYEQYF.

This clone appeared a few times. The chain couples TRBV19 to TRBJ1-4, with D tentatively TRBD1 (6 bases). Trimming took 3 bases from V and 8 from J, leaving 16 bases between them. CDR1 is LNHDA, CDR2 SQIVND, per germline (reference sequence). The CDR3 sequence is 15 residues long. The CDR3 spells CASSIPGGRGEKLFF. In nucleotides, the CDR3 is TGTGCCAGTAGTATTCCCGGGGGGCGTGGAGAAAAACTGTTTTTT.

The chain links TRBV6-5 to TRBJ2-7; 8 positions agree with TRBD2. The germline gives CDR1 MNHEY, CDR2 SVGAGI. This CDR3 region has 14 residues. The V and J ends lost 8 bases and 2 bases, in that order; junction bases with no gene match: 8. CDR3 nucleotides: TGTGCCAGCCTGCGGGGGGAGGGAGCCTACGAGCAGTACTTC. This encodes CASLRGEGAYEQYF.

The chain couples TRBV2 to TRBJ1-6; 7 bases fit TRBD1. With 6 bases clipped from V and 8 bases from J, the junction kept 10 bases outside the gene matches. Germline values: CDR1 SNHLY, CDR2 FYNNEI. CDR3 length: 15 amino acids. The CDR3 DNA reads TGTGCCAGCAGCCCCGGACAGGCCGCTTATTCACCCCTCCACTTT. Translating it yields CASSPGQAAYSPLHF.

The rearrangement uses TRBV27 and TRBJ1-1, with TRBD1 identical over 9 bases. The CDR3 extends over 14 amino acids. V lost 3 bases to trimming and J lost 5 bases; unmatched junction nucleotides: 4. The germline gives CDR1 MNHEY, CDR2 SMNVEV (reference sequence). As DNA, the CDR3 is TGTGCCAGCAGTTTGACAGGGGGTGATACTGAAGCTTTCTTT. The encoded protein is CASSLTGGDTEAFF.

CDR3 sequence reads: CATVGIGGWTEAFF. CDR3 nucleotides: TGTGCCACCGTGGGCATAGGGGGCTGGACTGAAGCTTTCTTT. The rearrangement joins TRBV19 to TRBJ1-1, with 7 nucleotides matching TRBD1. The trim removed 10 bases at V and 5 bases at J, leaving 13 bases unmatched. This CDR3 spans 14 amino acids. Germline assignment: CDR1 LNHDA and CDR2 SQIVND (reference sequence). The full variable domain, its missing parts supplied by reference TRBV19 and TRBJ1-1, is DGGITQSPKYLFRKEGQNVTLSCEQNLNHDAMYWYRQDPGQGLRLIYYSQIVNDFQKGDIAEGYSVSREKKESFPLTVTSAQKNPTAFYLCATVGIGGWTEAFFGQGTRLTVV.

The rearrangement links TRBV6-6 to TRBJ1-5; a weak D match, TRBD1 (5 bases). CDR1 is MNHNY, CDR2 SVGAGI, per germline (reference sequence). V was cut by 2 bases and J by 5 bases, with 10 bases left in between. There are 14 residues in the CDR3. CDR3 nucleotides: TGTGCCAGCAGTTACAGGGGAAAAGATCAGCCCCAGCATTTT. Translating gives CASSYRGKDQPQHF.

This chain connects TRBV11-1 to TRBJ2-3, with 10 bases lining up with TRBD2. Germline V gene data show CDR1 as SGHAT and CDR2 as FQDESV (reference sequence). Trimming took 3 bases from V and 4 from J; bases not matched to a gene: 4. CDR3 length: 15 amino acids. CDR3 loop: CASSFSGRAADTQYF. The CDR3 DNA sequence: TGTGCCAGCAGCTTCAGCGGGAGGGCCGCAGATACGCAGTATTTT.

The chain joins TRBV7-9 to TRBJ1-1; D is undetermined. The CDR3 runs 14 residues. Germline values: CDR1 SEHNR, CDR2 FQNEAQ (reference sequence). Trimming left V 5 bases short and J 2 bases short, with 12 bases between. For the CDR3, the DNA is TGTGCCAGCAGCGCGTTTGGAGGTAACACTGAAGCTTTCTTT. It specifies CASSAFGGNTEAFF.

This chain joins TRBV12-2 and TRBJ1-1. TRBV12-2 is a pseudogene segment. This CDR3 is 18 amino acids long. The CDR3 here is CASRLAQLRDLGSAEAFF. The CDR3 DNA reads TGTGCAAGTCGCTTAGCGCAATTGAGAGATCTCGGGTCCGCTGAAGCTTTCTTT.

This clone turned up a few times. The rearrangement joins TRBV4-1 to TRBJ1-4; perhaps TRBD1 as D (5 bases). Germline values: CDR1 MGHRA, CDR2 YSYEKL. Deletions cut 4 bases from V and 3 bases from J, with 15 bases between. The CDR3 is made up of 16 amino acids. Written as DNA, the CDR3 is TGCGCCAGCAGCCTACGGGACTTAGGGGCTAATGAAAAACTGTTTTTT. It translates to CASSLRDLGANEKLFF.

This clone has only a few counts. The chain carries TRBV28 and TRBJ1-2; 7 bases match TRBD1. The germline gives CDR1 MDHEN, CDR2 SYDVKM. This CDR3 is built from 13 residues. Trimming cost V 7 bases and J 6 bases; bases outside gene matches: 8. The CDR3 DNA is TGTGCCAGCACCTCGTCAGGGGGGCATGGCTACACCTTC. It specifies CASTSSGGHGYTF.

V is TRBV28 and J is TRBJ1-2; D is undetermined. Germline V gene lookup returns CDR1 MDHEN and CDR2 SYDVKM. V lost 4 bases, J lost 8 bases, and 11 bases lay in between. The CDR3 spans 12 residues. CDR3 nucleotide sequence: TGTGCCAGCAGTTCCCTTTACGGGGGCTACACCTTC. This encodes CASSSLYGGYTF.

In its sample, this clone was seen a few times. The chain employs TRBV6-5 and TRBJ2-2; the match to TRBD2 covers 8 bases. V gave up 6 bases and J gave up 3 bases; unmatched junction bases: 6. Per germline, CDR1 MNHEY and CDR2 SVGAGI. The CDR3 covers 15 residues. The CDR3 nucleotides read TGTGCCAGCAGCGGGAGGGCAAGGGACACCGGGGAGCTGTTTTTT. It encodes CASSGRARDTGELFF.

In nucleotides, the CDR3 is TGTGCCAGCTCACCACTCCCTACAGGGGCCGCTGAAGCTTTCTTT. Residues: CASSPLPTGAAEAFF. The genes are TRBV18 and TRBJ1-1; 7 bases line up with TRBD1. With V trimmed by 1 base and J by 6 bases, 8 bases remained unmatched. CDR1 is KGHSH, CDR2 LQKENI, per germline. The CDR3 contains 15 residues.

CDR3 bases: TGTGCCAGCAGGCCCGTCAGGGACACTGAAGCTTTCTTT. Protein product: CASRPVRDTEAFF. This sequence joins TRBV6-5 and TRBJ1-1; TRBD1 is a possible D gene (5 bases). CDR1 and CDR2 from the germline V gene are MNHEY and SVGAGI. Between the trimmed V and J ends, which lost 6 bases and 3 bases, there was a span of 11 bases. This CDR3 spans 13 amino acids.

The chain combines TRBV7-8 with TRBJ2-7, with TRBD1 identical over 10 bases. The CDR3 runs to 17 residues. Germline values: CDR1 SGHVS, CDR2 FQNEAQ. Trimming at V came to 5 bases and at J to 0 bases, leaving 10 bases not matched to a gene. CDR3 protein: CASSRTGTGVLSYEQYF. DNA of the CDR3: TGTGCCAGCAGCCGGACCGGGACAGGGGTTCTCTCCTACGAGCAGTACTTC.

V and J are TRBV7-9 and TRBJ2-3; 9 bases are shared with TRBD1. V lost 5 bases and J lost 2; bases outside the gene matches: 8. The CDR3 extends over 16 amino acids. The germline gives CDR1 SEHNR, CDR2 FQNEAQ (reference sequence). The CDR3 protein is CASSRAGTGLTDTQYF. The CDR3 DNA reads TGTGCCAGCAGCCGAGCAGGGACAGGGCTCACAGATACGCAGTATTTT.

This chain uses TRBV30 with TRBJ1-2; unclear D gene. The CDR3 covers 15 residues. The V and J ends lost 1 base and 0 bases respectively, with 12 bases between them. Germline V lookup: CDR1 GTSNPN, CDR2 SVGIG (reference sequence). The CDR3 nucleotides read TGTGCCTGGAGTGAGGCAGCGAGAACTAACTATGGCTACACCTTC. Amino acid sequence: CAWSEAARTNYGYTF.

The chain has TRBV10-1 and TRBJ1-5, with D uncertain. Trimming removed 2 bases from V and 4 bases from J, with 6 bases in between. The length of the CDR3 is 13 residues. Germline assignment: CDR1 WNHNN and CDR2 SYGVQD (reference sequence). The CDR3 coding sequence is TGCGCCAGCAGTGAGCCCCCAAATCAGCCCCAGCATTTT. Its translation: CASSEPPNQPQHF.

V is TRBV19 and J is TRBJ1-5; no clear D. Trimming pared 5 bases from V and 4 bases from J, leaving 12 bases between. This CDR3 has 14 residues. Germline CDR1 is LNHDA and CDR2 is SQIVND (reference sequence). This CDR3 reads CASSPQFGNQPQHF. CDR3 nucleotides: TGTGCCAGTAGTCCCCAGTTCGGGAATCAGCCCCAGCATTTT.

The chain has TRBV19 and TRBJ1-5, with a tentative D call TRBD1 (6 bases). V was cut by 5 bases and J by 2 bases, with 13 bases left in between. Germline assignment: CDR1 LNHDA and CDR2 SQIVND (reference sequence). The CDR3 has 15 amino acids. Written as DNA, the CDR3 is TGTGCCAGTAGTGTGTCAGGGGACGGCAATCAGCCCCAGCATTTT. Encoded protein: CASSVSGDGNQPQHF.